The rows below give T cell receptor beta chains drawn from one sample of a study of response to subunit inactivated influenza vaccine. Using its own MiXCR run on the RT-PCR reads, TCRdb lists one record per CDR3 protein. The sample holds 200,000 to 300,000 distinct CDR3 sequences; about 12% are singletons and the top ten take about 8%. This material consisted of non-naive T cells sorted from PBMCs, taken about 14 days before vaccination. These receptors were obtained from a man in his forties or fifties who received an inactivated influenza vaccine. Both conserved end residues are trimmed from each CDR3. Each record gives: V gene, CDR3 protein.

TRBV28,ASSLGGAGRIGDSPLH
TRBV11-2,ASSSFRSYEQY
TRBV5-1,ASSLTPGQGSNQPQH
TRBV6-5,ASSYHSRTGGYEQY
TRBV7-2,ASSEVFRETQY
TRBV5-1,ASSKGQGTDTQY
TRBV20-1,SARPGLAGPRSYNEQF
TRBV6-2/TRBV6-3,ASEFRGMQSSYNEQF
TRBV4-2,ASSQAPAVTDTQY
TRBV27,ASSSTGQARSYEQY
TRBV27,ASSLGPDYYEQY
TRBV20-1,SAPRESTDTQY
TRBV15,ATSRATWVFQETQY
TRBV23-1,ASSPGQVSYEQY
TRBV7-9,ASRAVDTQY
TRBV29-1,SVLGQHTEAF
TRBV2,ASSLRTRGPYGYT
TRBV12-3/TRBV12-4,ASSLGTRADTQY
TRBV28,ASSLALSPTDTQY
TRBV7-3,ASSLSSHPTTQPQH
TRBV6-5,ASSYSVQLNSPLH
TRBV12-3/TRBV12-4,ASRRTANYGYT
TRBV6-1,ASSPGTGVYNEQF
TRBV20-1,SGYPNTDTQY
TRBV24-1,ATSGAFTGGTETQY
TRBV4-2,ASSKAGAHSTDTQY
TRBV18,ASSPRAGDNEQF
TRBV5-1,ASTLTESNTGELF
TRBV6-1,ASRAGAETQY
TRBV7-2,ASSMGVGEQF
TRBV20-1,SAKTYRSMNTEAF
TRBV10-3,ATPKVTAGRGGYT
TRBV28,ASRTGTSGGSGQF
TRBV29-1,SVTGVDGYT
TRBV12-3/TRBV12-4,ASCTGTSGYNEQF
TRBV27,ASSLEGRAHEQY
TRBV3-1,ASTGTGKTGELF
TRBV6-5,ASSYSSGRETQY
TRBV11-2,ASSLSLRGGGYEQF
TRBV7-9,ASSRDLSYEQY
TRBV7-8,ASSLVRRQMKTGELF